This entry features one T cell receptor beta chain sequence. Other DNA sequences in this sample translate to the same CDR3. The entry originates in a study of blood T cell repertoires in COVID-19. Looking at the study overall: Sites across the United States, Italy and Spain contributed samples from acute and convalescent COVID-19. Nucleic acid was either cDNA or gDNA, and it came from T cells, B-cell-depleted T cells, or PBMCs.

The junction had 1 base not matched to a gene; V was cut back by 1 base and J by 5 bases. The CDR3 contains 13 residues. In the study's own analysis: Quantification of nucleated cells was approximated via reference gene primer amplification. Generated by immunoSEQ multiplex PCR, the TCRdb table keeps only in-frame clones and is missing some. V, J and clone size are those of that table, while D and trimming were read from the DNA. This table holds 220,000 or so clones, approximately 80% found once. Material for sequencing was peripheral blood. The sequence was obtained from a woman aged 80 or older with acute or convalescent COVID-19. The J gene is TRBJ1-2, the V gene TRBV12-3 or TRBV12-4; 7 nucleotides line up with TRBD1. The CDR3 spells CASSLDRGYGYTF. CDR3 nucleotide sequence: TGTGCCAGCAGTTTAGACAGGGGATATGGCTACACCTTC.